The 19 T cell receptor beta chains reported below all come from one sample, sequenced in a study of early T cells in non-severe SARS-CoV-2 infection. Using its own MiXCR run on the 5' RACE reads, TCRdb lists one record per CDR3 protein. The data show tens of thousands of distinct CDR3 sequences, around 16% seen once. Material: whole blood, obtained at baseline. These receptors were collected from an adult who was a healthcare worker with PCR-confirmed SARS-CoV-2 infection or an uninfected control (not recorded which).

This clonotype was detected only a few times. The chain recombines TRBV20-1 with TRBJ1-2; D is ambiguous. This CDR3 comprises 13 residues. Germline CDR1 and CDR2: DFQATT and SNEGSKA (reference sequence). Trimming removed 4 bases from V and 0 bases from J, with 9 bases in between. The CDR3 protein is CSAMTRTNYGYTF. The CDR3 DNA is TGCAGTGCTATGACACGTACTAACTATGGCTACACCTTC.

In its sample, this clonotype was seen a few times. The chain couples TRBV20-1 to TRBJ2-1, with D possibly matching TRBD1 (6 bases). Germline assignment: CDR1 DFQATT and CDR2 SNEGSKA (reference sequence). The ends were cut back, 6 bases at V and 3 bases at J, with 15 bases in the middle. The CDR3 length is 14 residues. The CDR3 sequence: CSARTPQGYNEQFF. The CDR3 DNA sequence: TGCAGTGCCCGAACCCCACAGGGCTACAATGAGCAGTTCTTC.

This clonotype came up a few times. V usage is TRBV11-2 and J usage is TRBJ2-7; possible D gene TRBD2, 6 bases. CDR1 and CDR2 from the germline V gene are SGHAT and FQNNGV. V shed 6 bases and J shed 2 bases, with 20 bases lying between them. The CDR3 sequence is 16 residues long. This CDR3 reads CASRKPGLPRTYEQYF. The CDR3 nucleotides read TGTGCCAGCAGGAAACCCGGACTACCACGTACCTACGAGCAGTACTTC.

This clonotype was detected a few times. This rearrangement joins TRBV7-8 to TRBJ1-1; D is unresolved. Looked up from germline, CDR1 is SGHVS and CDR2 is FQNEAQ. CDR3 length: 13 amino acids. Trimming removed 3 bases from V and 4 bases from J, with 9 bases in between. The CDR3 DNA follows: TGTGCCAGCAGCTTTACGGGGAGCACTGAAGCTTTCTTT. Its translation: CASSFTGSTEAFF.

A few counts support this clonotype. The chain employs TRBV4-1 and TRBJ2-4; TRBD1 is a possible D gene (5 bases). Germline V gene lookup returns CDR1 MGHRA and CDR2 YSYEKL. This CDR3 region has 15 residues. Trimming left V 4 bases short and J 7 bases short, with 17 bases between. The CDR3 protein is CASSLEQGVVNIQYF. The CDR3 DNA reads as TGCGCCAGCAGCCTAGAGCAGGGCGTAGTCAACATTCAGTACTTC.

This clonotype occurred many times. V usage is TRBV5-1 and J usage is TRBJ2-7; TRBD1 aligns across 8 bases. Trimming took 3 bases from V and 3 from J; bases not matched to a gene: 8. There are 15 residues in the CDR3. The germline V gene encodes CDR1 SGHRS and CDR2 YFSETQ. Here the CDR3 reads CASSSWTGSGYEQYF. The CDR3 nucleotides are TGCGCCAGCAGCTCATGGACAGGGAGCGGCTACGAGCAGTACTTC.

The chain carries TRBV29-1 and TRBJ2-5; D remains unclear. There are 11 residues in the CDR3. Germline values: CDR1 SQVTM, CDR2 ANQGSEA. V was clipped by 4 bases and J by 2 bases, with 5 bases between them. The DNA for the CDR3 is TGCAGCGTTGGTCCGCAAGAGACCCAGTACTTC. Translation: CSVGPQETQYF.

This clonotype was counted between two and nine times. The rearrangement uses TRBV20-1 and TRBJ2-2; no reliable D call. The CDR3 runs 15 residues. Trimming left V 3 bases short and J 1 base short, with 12 bases between. Germline CDR1 and CDR2: DFQATT and SNEGSKA (reference sequence). CDR3 in amino acids: CSASPSHRNTGELFF. CDR3 sequence (DNA): TGCAGTGCTAGTCCCTCGCACAGGAACACCGGGGAGCTGTTTTTT.

This chain joins TRBV20-1 and TRBJ1-2; no definite D call. CDR1 is DFQATT and CDR2 is SNEGSKA in the germline V gene (reference sequence). The CDR3 loop spans 14 amino acids. V shed 5 bases and J shed 4 bases, with 17 bases lying between them. The CDR3 coding sequence is TGCAGTGCTCCCAGTTATGGGAGGAGCTATGGCTACACCTTC. This translates into CSAPSYGRSYGYTF.

This clonotype has just a few counts. This rearrangement joins TRBV5-1 to TRBJ2-7; D unclear. Germline CDR1 is SGHRS and CDR2 is YFSETQ. The germline V and J ends were trimmed by 0 bases and 3 bases, with 16 bases remaining between them. CDR3 length: 16 residues. The CDR3 nucleotides read TGCGCCAGCAGCTTGGGGGAACCAAGCAAGGTCTACGAGCAGTACTTC. Translating it yields CASSLGEPSKVYEQYF.

This chain connects TRBV21-1 to TRBJ2-7; the D segment call TRBD1 is taken from the table without a DNA check. TRBV21-1 is listed as a pseudogene. The CDR3 length is 13 residues. CDR3: CASSMTGTYEQYF. DNA of the CDR3: TGTGCCAGCAGCATGACAGGGACCTACGAGCAGTACTTC.

This clonotype occurred a few times. This chain uses TRBV6-4 with TRBJ2-1; 13 bases agree with TRBD2. The CDR3 contains 14 residues. Germline lookup yields CDR1 MRHNA and CDR2 SNTAGT. Trimming took 4 bases from V and 7 from J; bases not matched to a gene: 1. The CDR3 DNA reads as TGTGCCAGCAGTGGGGGACTAGCGGGGAATGAGCAGTTCTTC. Translation: CASSGGLAGNEQFF.

Judged by abundance, this clonotype is medium-sized. The chain couples TRBV14 to TRBJ2-1, with D perhaps TRBD1 (5 bases). V gave up 4 bases and J gave up 8 bases, with 9 bases separating them. This CDR3 has 12 residues. Germline values: CDR1 SGHDN, CDR2 FVKESK. The CDR3 nucleotides are TGTGCCAGCAGCCTAGGGGCCCATGAGCAGTTCTTC. This gives the protein CASSLGAHEQFF.

V and J are TRBV20-1 and TRBJ2-3; D call uncertain. The CDR3 consists of 14 residues. V was pared by 6 bases and J by 0 bases, with 13 bases between. Germline V gene sequence: CDR1 DFQATT, CDR2 SNEGSKA (reference sequence). Here the CDR3 DNA reads TGCAGTGCGGAGAGGAGCGCTAGCACAGATACGCAGTATTTT. Protein product: CSAERSASTDTQYF.

This clonotype came up a few times. The genes are TRBV6-2 or TRBV6-3 and TRBJ2-5, with a weak D call TRBD1 (6 bases). This CDR3 is 17 amino acids long. Germline lookup yields CDR1 MNHEY and CDR2 SVGEGT. Trimming took 6 bases from V and 5 from J, leaving 25 bases between them. CDR3 sequence reads: CASSRGQLSRAGETQYF. As DNA, the CDR3 is TGTGCCAGCAGCCGCGGACAGTTGAGCCGGGCAGGGGAGACCCAGTACTTC.

The chain has TRBV2 and TRBJ2-3; no clear D. V lost 2 bases to trimming and J lost 6 bases, with 12 bases between them. Germline V gene data show CDR1 as SNHLY and CDR2 as FYNNEI. The CDR3 is 14 amino acids. In DNA form, the CDR3 reads TGTGCCAGCAGTGAAAATTGGCTTCCGGATACGCAGTATTTT. Encoded protein: CASSENWLPDTQYF.

The sample holds a few counts of this clonotype. The V gene is TRBV10-3, the J gene TRBJ2-5; TRBD2 matches 8 bases. Germline assignment: CDR1 ENHRY and CDR2 SYGVKD. With V trimmed by 2 bases and J by 4 bases, 6 bases remained unmatched. This CDR3 is 15 amino acids long. CDR3 in amino acids: CAISEGAGEVETQYF. The CDR3 nucleotides read TGTGCCATCAGTGAGGGAGCGGGAGAGGTAGAGACCCAGTACTTC.

This clonotype was observed a handful of times. The genes are TRBV5-1 and TRBJ1-4; D gene uncertain. In germline, CDR1 is SGHRS, CDR2 YFSETQ. V was clipped by 5 bases and J by 0 bases, with 8 bases between them. CDR3 length: 14 residues. The CDR3 is CASRSGATNEKLFF. CDR3 in DNA: TGCGCCAGCAGATCTGGGGCAACTAATGAAAAACTGTTTTTT.

V is TRBV19 and J is TRBJ2-3, with TRBD1 as a possible D gene (5 bases). CDR1 and CDR2 (germline): LNHDA, SQIVND (reference sequence). The V end was cut by 2 bases, the J end by 3 bases, with 9 bases between. The CDR3 consists of 14 residues. The CDR3 loop is CASSIQGSTDTQYF. In DNA form, the CDR3 reads TGTGCCAGTAGTATACAGGGAAGTACAGATACGCAGTATTTT.